This passage covers 9 T cell receptor beta chains from one sample sequenced in a study of T-cell reconstitution after alpha-beta-depleted transplantation in children. Unique molecular identifiers were used in preparing the TCRbeta library. TCRdb reanalysed the PCR reads using MiXCR and keeps one entry per CDR3 protein. The sample consists of almost 500,000 distinct CDR3 sequences, 9.5% to 15% of them appearing once. Material: PBMCs from the stem cell graft donor, obtained from the stem cell graft. These receptors all come from a human donor who donated a stem cell graft to a child with combined immunodeficiency.

In this sample, this clonotype turned up many times. The J gene is TRBJ2-3, the V gene TRBV20-1; 8 nucleotides agree with TRBD2. The CDR3 sequence is 12 residues long. The junction had 1 base not matched to a gene; V was cut back by 4 bases and J by 4 bases. The V gene's germline CDR1 is DFQATT and CDR2 SNEGSKA (reference sequence). The CDR3 is CSATGGADTQYF. In nucleotides, the CDR3 is TGCAGTGCTACCGGGGGGGCAGATACGCAGTATTTT.

This clonotype appeared a few times. The junction departs from germline at one end; a sequencing error may be responsible. The CDR3 is CASSLGTRLSNEKLFF. CDR3 sequence (DNA): TGTGCCAGCAGCTTAGGGACAAGGCTGTCTAATGAAAAACTGTTTTTT. This chain connects TRBV12-3 or TRBV12-4 to TRBJ1-4, with D perhaps matching TRBD1 (6 bases). This CDR3 spans 16 amino acids.

This chain uses TRBV5-6 with TRBJ1-2, with no clear D. Germline V gives CDR1 SGHDT, CDR2 YYEEEE. V lost 0 bases and J lost 0, with 6 bases in between. The CDR3 runs to 14 residues. The CDR3 loop is CASSLEPTNYGYTF. For the CDR3, the DNA is TGTGCCAGCAGCTTGGAGCCTACTAACTATGGCTACACCTTC.

This clonotype came up a few times. The J gene is TRBJ2-7, the V gene TRBV11-2, with unresolved D. Germline-derived CDR1 and CDR2 are SGHAT and FQNNGV. V lost 5 bases, J lost 4 bases, and 9 bases lay in between. CDR3 size: 12 residues. CDR3 protein: CASSPSWYEQYF. CDR3 nucleotides: TGTGCCAGCAGCCCCAGTTGGTACGAGCAGTACTTC.

This clonotype appeared many times. CDR3 DNA sequence: TGCAGTGCTAGATCCCTGGCGGGCACTGAAGCTTTCTTT. Translation gives CSARSLAGTEAFF. The J gene is TRBJ1-1, the V gene TRBV20-1, with D unclear. Trimming left V 2 bases short and J 4 bases short, with 11 bases between. Germline CDR1 DFQATT, CDR2 SNEGSKA (reference sequence). The CDR3 totals 13 residues.

This clonotype turned up a few times. This chain uses TRBV4-3 with TRBJ2-5; 8 bases agree with TRBD1. The CDR3 is made up of 15 amino acids. CDR1 LGHNA and CDR2 YSLEER come from the germline V gene. Losses at the gene ends were 0 bases for V and 4 bases for J; bases not matched to a gene: 4. CDR3 residues: CASSQDRGHGETQYF. As DNA, the CDR3 is TGCGCCAGCAGCCAAGACAGGGGGCATGGAGAGACCCAGTACTTC.

There are many counts of this clonotype. The chain has TRBV7-9 and TRBJ2-1; the match to TRBD2 covers 9 bases. Germline-derived CDR1 and CDR2 are SEHNR and FQNEAQ (reference sequence). Losses at the gene ends were 3 bases for V and 6 bases for J; bases not matched to a gene: 6. The CDR3 spans 15 residues. DNA for the CDR3: TGTGCCAGCAGCTTCGGCGGGAGGGCCCTCAATGAGCAGTTCTTC. Translating it yields CASSFGGRALNEQFF.

Only a few counts were recorded for this clonotype. J is TRBJ2-5 and V is TRBV7-2; 11 bases align to TRBD2. CDR3 length: 15 residues. From germline, CDR1 is SGHTA and CDR2 FQGNSA. V was clipped by 8 bases and J by 2 bases; unmatched bases: 7. The CDR3 DNA sequence: TGTGCCAGCCGATTAGCGGGGGGGGTTCAAGAGACCCAGTACTTC. Its protein is CASRLAGGVQETQYF.

The sample holds a few counts of this clonotype. V usage is TRBV30 and J usage is TRBJ2-7; D unclear. Germline CDR1 GTSNPN, CDR2 SVGIG (reference sequence). Trimming removed 2 bases at V and 7 bases at J, with 9 bases between. The CDR3 is made up of 11 amino acids. The CDR3 loop reads CAWSNGREQYF. Here the CDR3 DNA reads TGTGCCTGGAGTAACGGTCGGGAGCAGTACTTC.